Sequencing of this TCR beta chain was carried out in a study of cytomegalovirus exposure and HLA in healthy donors. The PCR contained 60 Vbeta and 13 Jbeta primers. TCRdb keeps only in-frame clones here, not all; method: immunoSEQ multiplex PCR. Its table lists about 51,000 clones. Study outcomes and limitations: In a later analysis, a missense DCLRE1C variant was linked to TCR beta V- and J-gene trimming.

Deletions cut 7 bases from V and 0 bases from J, with 21 bases between. Per germline, CDR1 SQVTM and CDR2 ANQGSEA. This CDR3 is 16 amino acids long. About this clone: Its specificity is unknown.

This sequence originates from a female donor in good health and CMV-seronegative. V usage is TRBV29-1 and J usage is TRBJ1-1, with TRBD1 as a possible D gene (5 bases). Sequencing used PBMCs. CDR3 nucleotide sequence: TGCAGCGCAGTCCCGCGGGCAGGGAGGATGAACACTGAAGCTTTCTTT. It translates to CSAVPRAGRMNTEAFF.